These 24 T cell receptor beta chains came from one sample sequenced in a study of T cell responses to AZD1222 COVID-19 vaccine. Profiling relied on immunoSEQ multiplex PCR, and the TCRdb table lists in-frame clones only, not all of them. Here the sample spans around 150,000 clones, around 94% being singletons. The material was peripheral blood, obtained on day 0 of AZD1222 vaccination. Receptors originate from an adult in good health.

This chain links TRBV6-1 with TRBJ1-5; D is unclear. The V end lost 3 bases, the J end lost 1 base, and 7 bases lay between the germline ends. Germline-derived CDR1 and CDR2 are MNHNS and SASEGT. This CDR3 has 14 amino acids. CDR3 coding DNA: TGTGCCAGCAGTGACCCCAGGAGCAATCAGCCCCAGCATTTT. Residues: CASSDPRSNQPQHF.

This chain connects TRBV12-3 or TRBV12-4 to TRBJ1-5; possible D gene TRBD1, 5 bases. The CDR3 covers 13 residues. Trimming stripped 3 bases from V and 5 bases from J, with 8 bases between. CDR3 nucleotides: TGTGCCAGCAGTTTTATAGGGGATCAGCCCCAGCATTTT. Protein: CASSFIGDQPQHF.

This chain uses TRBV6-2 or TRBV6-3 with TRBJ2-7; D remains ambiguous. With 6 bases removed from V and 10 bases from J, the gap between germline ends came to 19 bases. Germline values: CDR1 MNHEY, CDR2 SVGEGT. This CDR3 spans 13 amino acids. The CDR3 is CASSDDDYGPQYV. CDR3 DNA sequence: TGTGCCAGCAGCGACGATGATTATGGGCCTCAGTACGTC.

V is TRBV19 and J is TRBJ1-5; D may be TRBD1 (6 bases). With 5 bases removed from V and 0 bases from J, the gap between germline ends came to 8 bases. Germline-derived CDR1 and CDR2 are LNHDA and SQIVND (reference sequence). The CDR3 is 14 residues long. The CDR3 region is CASSVRGSNQPQHF. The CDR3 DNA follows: TGTGCCAGTAGTGTCAGGGGTAGCAATCAGCCCCAGCATTTT.

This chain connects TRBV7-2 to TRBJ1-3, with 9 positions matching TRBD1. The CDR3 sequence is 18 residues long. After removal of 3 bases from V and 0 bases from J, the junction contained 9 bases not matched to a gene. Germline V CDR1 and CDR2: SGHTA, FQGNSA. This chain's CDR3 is CASSLGTGSTYSGNTIYF. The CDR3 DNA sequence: TGTGCCAGCAGCTTGGGGACAGGGTCGACCTACTCTGGAAACACCATATATTTT.

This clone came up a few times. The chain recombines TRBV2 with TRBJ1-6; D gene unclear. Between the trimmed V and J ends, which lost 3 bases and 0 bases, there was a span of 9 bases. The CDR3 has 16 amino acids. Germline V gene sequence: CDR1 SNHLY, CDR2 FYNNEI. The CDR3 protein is CASSDRSSSYNSPLHF. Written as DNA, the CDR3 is TGTGCCAGCAGTGATCGGAGTAGCTCCTATAATTCACCCCTCCACTTT.

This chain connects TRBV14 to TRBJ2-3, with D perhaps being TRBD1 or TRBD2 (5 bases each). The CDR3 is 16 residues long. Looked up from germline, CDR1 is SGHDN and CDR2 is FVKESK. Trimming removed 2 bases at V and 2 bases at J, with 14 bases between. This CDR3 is CASSQYEGRATDTQYF. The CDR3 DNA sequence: TGTGCCAGCAGCCAATATGAGGGGCGAGCCACAGATACGCAGTATTTT.

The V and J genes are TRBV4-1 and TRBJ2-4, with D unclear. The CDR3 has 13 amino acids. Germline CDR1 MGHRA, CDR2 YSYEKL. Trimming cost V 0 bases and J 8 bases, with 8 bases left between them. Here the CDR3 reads CASSQDSADIQYF. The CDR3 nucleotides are TGCGCCAGCAGCCAAGATTCGGCGGACATTCAGTACTTC.

CDR3 in DNA: TGTGCCAGCAGCGGCAGGCACGGGAGTTCACCCCTCCACTTT. It yields the protein CASSGRHGSSPLHF. This chain joins TRBV9 and TRBJ1-6; D call uncertain. The germline gives CDR1 SGDLS, CDR2 YYNGEE. There are 14 residues in the CDR3. V dropped 3 bases and J dropped 9 bases, with 13 bases sitting between them.

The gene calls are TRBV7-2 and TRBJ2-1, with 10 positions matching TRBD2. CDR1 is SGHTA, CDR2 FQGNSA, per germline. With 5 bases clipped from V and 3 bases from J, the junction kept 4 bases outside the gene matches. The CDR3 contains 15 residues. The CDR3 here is CASSQLAGLYNEQFF. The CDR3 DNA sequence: TGTGCCAGCAGCCAACTAGCGGGACTCTACAATGAGCAGTTCTTC.

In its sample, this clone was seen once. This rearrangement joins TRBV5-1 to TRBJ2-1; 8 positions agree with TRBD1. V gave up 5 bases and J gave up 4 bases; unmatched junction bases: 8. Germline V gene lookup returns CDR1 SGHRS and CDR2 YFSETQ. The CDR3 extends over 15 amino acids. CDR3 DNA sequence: TGCGCCAGCAGGCAGACAGGGGTGGGGTACAATGAGCAGTTCTTC. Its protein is CASRQTGVGYNEQFF.

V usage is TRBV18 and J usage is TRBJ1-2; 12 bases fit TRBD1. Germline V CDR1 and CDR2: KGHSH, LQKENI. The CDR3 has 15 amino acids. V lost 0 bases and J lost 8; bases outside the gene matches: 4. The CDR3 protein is CASSPPGTGGAGYTF. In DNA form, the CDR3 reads TGTGCCAGCTCACCACCTGGGACAGGGGGCGCGGGCTACACCTTC.

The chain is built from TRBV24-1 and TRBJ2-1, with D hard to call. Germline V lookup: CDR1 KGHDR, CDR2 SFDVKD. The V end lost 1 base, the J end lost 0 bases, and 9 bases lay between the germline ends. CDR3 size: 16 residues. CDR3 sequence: CATSDLATSSYNEQFF. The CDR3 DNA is TGTGCCACCAGTGATTTAGCGACGAGCTCCTACAATGAGCAGTTCTTC.

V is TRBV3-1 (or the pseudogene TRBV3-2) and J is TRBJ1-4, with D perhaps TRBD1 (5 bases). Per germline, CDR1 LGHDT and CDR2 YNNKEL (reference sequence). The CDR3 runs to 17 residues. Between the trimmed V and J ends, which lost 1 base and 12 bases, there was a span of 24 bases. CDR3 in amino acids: CASSQGSRGGTYAQLFF. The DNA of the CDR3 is TGTGCCAGCAGCCAAGGGTCACGTGGGGGGACGTACGCCCAACTGTTTTTT.

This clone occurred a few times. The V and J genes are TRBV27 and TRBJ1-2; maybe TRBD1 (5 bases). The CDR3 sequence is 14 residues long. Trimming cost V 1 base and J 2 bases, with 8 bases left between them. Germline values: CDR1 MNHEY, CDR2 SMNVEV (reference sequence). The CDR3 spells CASSLWGGNYGYTF. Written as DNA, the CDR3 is TGTGCCAGCAGTTTATGGGGCGGGAACTATGGCTACACCTTC.

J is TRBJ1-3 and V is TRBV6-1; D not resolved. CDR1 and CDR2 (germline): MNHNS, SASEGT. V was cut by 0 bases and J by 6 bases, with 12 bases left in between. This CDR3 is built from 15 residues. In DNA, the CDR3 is TGTGCCAGCAGTGAAGCCGGCTTTGGGGAAAACACCATATATTTT. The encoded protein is CASSEAGFGENTIYF.

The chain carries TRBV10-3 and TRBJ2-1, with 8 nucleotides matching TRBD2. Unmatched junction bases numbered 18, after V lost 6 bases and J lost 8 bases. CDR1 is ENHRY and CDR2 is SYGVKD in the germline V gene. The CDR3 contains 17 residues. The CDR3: CAISFSPGTRGFHEQFF. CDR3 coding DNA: TGTGCCATCAGCTTCAGTCCGGGGACTAGGGGGTTTCATGAGCAGTTCTTC.

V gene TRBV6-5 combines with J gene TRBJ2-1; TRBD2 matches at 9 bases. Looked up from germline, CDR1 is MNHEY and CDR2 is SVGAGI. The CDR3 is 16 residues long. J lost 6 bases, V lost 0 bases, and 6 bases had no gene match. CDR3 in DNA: TGTGCCAGCAGTTACTCGTTGCGGGGGGGCTCCAATGAGCAGTTCTTC. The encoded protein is CASSYSLRGGSNEQFF.

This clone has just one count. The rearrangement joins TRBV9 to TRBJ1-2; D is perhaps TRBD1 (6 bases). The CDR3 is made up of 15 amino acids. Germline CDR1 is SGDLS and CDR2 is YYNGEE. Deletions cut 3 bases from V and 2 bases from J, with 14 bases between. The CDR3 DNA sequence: TGTGCCAGCAGCGCGAGGACAGTCGTAAACTATGGCTACACCTTC. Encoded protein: CASSARTVVNYGYTF.

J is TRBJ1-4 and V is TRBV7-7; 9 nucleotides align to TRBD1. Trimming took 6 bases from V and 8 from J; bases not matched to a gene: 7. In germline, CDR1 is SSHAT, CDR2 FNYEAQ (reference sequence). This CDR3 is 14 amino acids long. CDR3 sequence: CASRLQGAYEKLFF. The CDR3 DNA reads TGTGCCAGCAGGCTACAGGGGGCATACGAAAAACTGTTTTTT.

The CDR3: CASSPHYPQETQYF. The CDR3 bases are TGTGCCAGCAGCCCCCACTACCCCCAGGAGACCCAGTACTTC. This chain connects TRBV5-4 to TRBJ2-5; D not certain. Trimming took 4 bases from V and 5 from J, leaving 15 bases between them. The germline gives CDR1 SGHNT, CDR2 YYREEE (reference sequence). The length of the CDR3 is 14 residues.

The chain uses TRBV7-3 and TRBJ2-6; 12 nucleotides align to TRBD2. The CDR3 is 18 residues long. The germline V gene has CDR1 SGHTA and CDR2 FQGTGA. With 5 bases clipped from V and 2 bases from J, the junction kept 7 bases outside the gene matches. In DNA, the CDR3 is TGTGCCAGCAGCCCCCGACTAGCGGGAGTCCCTGGGGCCAACGTCCTGACTTTC. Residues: CASSPRLAGVPGANVLTF. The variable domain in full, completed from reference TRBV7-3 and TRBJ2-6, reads GAGVSQTPSNKVTEKGKYVELRCDPISGHTALYWYRQSLGQGPEFLIYFQGTGAADDSGLPNDRFFAVRPEGSVSTLKIQRTERGDSAVYLCASSPRLAGVPGANVLTFGAGSRLTVL.

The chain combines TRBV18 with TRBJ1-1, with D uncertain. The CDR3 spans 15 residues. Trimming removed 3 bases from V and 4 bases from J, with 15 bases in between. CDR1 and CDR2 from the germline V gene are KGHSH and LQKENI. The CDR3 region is CASSPGSPGGTEAFF. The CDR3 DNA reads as TGTGCCAGCTCACCTGGGTCCCCTGGCGGCACTGAAGCTTTCTTT.

The CDR3 region has the DNA TGTGCCAGCTCACCACAACTCGGGACGCACAAGGGTTCTGAAGCTTTCTTT. It translates to CASSPQLGTHKGSEAFF. The V and J genes are TRBV18 and TRBJ1-1, with D maybe TRBD1 (5 bases). Between the trimmed V and J ends, which lost 1 base and 6 bases, there was a span of 21 bases. Germline V gene data show CDR1 as KGHSH and CDR2 as LQKENI. The CDR3 is 17 residues long.